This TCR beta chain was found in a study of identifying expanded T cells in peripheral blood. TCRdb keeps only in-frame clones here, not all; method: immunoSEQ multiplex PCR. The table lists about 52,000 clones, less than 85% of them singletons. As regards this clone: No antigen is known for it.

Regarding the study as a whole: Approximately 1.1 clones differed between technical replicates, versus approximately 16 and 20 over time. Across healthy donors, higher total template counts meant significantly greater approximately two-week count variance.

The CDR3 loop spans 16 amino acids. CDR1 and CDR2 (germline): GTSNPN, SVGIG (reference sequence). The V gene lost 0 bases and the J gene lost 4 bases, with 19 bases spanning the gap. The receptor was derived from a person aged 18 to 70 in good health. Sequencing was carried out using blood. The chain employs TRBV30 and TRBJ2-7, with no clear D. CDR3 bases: TGTGCCTGGAGTGTAAGGAACTGGGCGATGAGGTACGAGCAGTACTTC. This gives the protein CAWSVRNWAMRYEQYF.